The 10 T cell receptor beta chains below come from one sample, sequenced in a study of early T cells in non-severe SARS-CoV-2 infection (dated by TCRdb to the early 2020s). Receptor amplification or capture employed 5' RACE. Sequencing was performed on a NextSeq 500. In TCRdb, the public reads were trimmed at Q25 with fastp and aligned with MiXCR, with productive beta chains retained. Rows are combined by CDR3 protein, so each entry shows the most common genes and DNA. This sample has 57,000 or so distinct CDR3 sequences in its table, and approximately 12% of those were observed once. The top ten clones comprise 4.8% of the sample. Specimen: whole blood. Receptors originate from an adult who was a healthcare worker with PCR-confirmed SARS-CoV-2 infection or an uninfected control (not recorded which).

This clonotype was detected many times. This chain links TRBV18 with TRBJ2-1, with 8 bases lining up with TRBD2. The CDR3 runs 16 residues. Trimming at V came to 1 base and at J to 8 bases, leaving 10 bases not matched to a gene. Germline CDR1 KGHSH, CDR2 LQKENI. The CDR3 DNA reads TGTGCCAGCTCACCACGCCCTATAGCGGGATTCGATGAGCAGTTCTTC. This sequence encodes CASSPRPIAGFDEQFF.

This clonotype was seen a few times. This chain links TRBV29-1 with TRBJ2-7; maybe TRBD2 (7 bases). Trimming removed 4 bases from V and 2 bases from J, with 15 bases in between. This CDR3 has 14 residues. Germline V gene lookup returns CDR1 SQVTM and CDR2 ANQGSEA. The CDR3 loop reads CSVVLSGTTYEQYF. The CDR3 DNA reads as TGCAGCGTTGTGTTAAGCGGGACAACCTACGAGCAGTACTTC.

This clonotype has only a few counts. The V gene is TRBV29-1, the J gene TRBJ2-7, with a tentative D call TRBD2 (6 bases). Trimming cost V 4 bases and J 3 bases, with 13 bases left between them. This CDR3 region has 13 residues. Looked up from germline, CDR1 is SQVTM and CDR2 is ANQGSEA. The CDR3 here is CSVVGGNYYEQYF. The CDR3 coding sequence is TGCAGCGTTGTGGGGGGAAACTACTACGAGCAGTACTTC.

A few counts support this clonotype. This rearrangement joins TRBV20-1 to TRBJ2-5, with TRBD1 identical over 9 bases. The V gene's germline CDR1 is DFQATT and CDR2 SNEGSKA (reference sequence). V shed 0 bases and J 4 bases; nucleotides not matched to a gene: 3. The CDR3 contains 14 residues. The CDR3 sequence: CSARDGGQGETQYF. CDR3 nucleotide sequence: TGCAGTGCTAGAGATGGGGGACAGGGAGAGACCCAGTACTTC.

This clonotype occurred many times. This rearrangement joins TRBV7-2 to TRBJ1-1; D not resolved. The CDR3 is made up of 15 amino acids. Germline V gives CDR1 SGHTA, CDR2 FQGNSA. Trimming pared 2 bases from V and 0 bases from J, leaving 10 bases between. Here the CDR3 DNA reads TGTGCCAGCAGCTTAAGTTACAAAGTGAACACTGAAGCTTTCTTT. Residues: CASSLSYKVNTEAFF. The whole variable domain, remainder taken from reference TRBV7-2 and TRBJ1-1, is GAGVSQSPSNKVTEKGKDVELRCDPISGHTALYWYRQSLGQGLEFLIYFQGNSAPDKSGLPSDRFSAERTGGSVSTLTIQRTQQEDSAVYLCASSLSYKVNTEAFFGQGTRLTVV.

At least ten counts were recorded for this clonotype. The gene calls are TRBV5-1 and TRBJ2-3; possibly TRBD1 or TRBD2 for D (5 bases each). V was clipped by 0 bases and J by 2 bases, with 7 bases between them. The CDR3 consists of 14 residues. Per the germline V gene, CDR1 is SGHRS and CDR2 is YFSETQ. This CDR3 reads CASSLGDHTDTQYF. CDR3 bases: TGCGCCAGCAGCTTGGGGGACCACACAGATACGCAGTATTTT.

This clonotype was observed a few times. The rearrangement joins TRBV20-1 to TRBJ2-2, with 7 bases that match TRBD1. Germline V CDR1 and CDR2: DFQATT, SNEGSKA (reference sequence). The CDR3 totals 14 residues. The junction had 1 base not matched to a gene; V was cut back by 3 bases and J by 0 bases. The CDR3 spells CSARGQSNTGELFF. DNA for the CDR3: TGCAGTGCTAGGGGACAGTCGAACACCGGGGAGCTGTTTTTT.

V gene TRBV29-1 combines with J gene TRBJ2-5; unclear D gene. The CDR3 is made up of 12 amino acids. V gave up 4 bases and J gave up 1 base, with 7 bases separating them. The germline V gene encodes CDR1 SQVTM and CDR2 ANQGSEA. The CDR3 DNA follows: TGCAGCGTTGGGCAGGTCCAAGAGACCCAGTACTTC. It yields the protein CSVGQVQETQYF.

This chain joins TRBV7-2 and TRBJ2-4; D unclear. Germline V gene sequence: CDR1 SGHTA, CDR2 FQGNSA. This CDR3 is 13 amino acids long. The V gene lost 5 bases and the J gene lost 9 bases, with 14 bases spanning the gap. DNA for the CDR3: TGTGCCAGCAGCGGCCAGCGCCGGAGCATTCAGTACTTC. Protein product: CASSGQRRSIQYF.

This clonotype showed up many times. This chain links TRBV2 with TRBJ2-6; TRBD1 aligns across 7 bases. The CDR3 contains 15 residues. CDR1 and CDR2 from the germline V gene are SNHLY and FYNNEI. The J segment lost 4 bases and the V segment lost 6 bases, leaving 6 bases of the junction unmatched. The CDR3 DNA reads TGTGCCAGCAGAACCGACAGGGTCGGGGCCAACGTCCTGACTTTC. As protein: CASRTDRVGANVLTF.